Each of the 31 T cell receptor beta chains below was sequenced from the same sample in a study of beta chain features in type 1 diabetes. The investigators reverse transcribed all of the isolated RNA, so they sequenced expressed TCRB transcripts. Repertoires were generated with immunoSEQ multiplex PCR, while TCRdb's copy carries only in-frame clones and drops some. The sample lists more than 130,000 clones; 6.9% were seen once. The sequencing input was central memory CD4+ T cells from blood. These TCRs come from a woman aged 25 to 39 in good health.

The rearrangement links TRBV15 to TRBJ1-5, with D uncertain. The germline gives CDR1 LNHNV, CDR2 YYDKDF (reference sequence). The CDR3 is made up of 14 amino acids. The V end lost 0 bases, the J end lost 6 bases, and 9 bases lay between the germline ends. CDR3 in amino acids: CATSRDALSQPQHF. The DNA of the CDR3 is TGTGCCACCAGCAGAGATGCCCTCAGTCAGCCCCAGCATTTT.

This clone was seen more than once but under ten times. The rearrangement links TRBV4-2 to TRBJ1-2, with D possibly matching TRBD1 (6 bases). The CDR3 extends over 13 amino acids. Germline CDR1 is LGHNA and CDR2 is YNFKEQ. V was pared by 5 bases and J by 7 bases, with 14 bases between. In DNA form, the CDR3 reads TGTGCCAGCAGCTCAGGGGTCTTCTCTGGCTACACCTTC. It specifies CASSSGVFSGYTF.

This clone has a handful of counts. The chain links TRBV18 to TRBJ1-1, with 7 bases lining up with TRBD1. Germline V gives CDR1 KGHSH, CDR2 LQKENI. This CDR3 is built from 15 residues. J was trimmed by 6 bases and V by 5 bases; bases with no gene match: 12. The CDR3 protein is CASSSGQLGRAEAFF. In DNA, the CDR3 is TGTGCCAGCTCATCGGGACAGCTGGGAAGGGCTGAAGCTTTCTTT.

Many counts were recorded for this clone. V is TRBV25-1 and J is TRBJ2-7; no definite D call. With 2 bases removed from V and 3 bases from J, the gap between germline ends came to 14 bases. The CDR3 has 15 amino acids. From germline, CDR1 is MGHDK and CDR2 SYGVNS. CDR3 nucleotides: TGTGCCAGCAGTGAAGGTTGGAGATCCTACTACGAGCAGTACTTC. This codes for CASSEGWRSYYEQYF.

The V and J genes are TRBV27 and TRBJ2-1, with TRBD2 identical over 14 bases. The germline V gene encodes CDR1 MNHEY and CDR2 SMNVEV (reference sequence). The V and J ends lost 6 bases and 7 bases, in that order; junction bases with no gene match: 8. The length of the CDR3 is 16 residues. CDR3 nucleotide sequence: TGTGCCAGCAGGCGACTAGCGGGAGGGCCGGGTAATGAGCAGTTCTTC. Translation: CASRRLAGGPGNEQFF.

This clone has a handful of counts. The chain carries TRBV9 and TRBJ2-1; 7 bases fit TRBD2. The length of the CDR3 is 15 residues. The trim removed 0 bases at V and 1 base at J, leaving 1 base unmatched. The V gene's germline CDR1 is SGDLS and CDR2 YYNGEE. The CDR3 nucleotides read TGTGCCAGCAGCGTAGGGACTAGGTCCTACAATGAGCAGTTCTTC. Its translation is CASSVGTRSYNEQFF.

CDR3 nucleotides: TGTGCCAGCAGTTTTAACAGGGAACGCGGTGAAAAACTGTTTTTT. It is translated as CASSFNRERGEKLFF. V usage is TRBV28 and J usage is TRBJ1-4; D may be TRBD1 (6 bases). Germline assignment: CDR1 MDHEN and CDR2 SYDVKM. The CDR3 length is 15 residues. V dropped 3 bases and J dropped 7 bases, with 15 bases sitting between them.

This chain connects TRBV27 to TRBJ2-1, with 12 bases aligning to TRBD2. After removal of 7 bases from V and 4 bases from J, the junction contained 5 bases not matched to a gene. From germline, CDR1 is MNHEY and CDR2 SMNVEV (reference sequence). This CDR3 has 15 residues. The CDR3 bases are TGTGCCAGCACGCTAGCGGGAGGGAATTACAATGAGCAGTTCTTC. Translating gives CASTLAGGNYNEQFF.

This clone came up a few times. J is TRBJ1-1 and V is TRBV7-2; 8 bases are a match to TRBD1. Germline CDR1 SGHTA, CDR2 FQGNSA. V was pared by 8 bases and J by 3 bases, with 11 bases of the junction left unmatched. This CDR3 region has 15 residues. DNA for the CDR3: TGTGCCAGCCCTATGGGGCAGGGGGCGTACACTGAAGCTTTCTTT. As protein: CASPMGQGAYTEAFF. Based on the CDR3 plus reference TRBV7-2 and TRBJ1-1, the full variable domain is GAGVSQSPSNKVTEKGKDVELRCDPISGHTALYWYRQSLGQGLEFLIYFQGNSAPDKSGLPSDRFSAERTGGSVSTLTIQRTQQEDSAVYLCASPMGQGAYTEAFFGQGTRLTVV.

CDR3 bases: TGCGCCAGCAGCTTGGCAGGGGGCGGGGGCACAGATACGCAGTATTTT. Its protein product is CASSLAGGGGTDTQYF. The V and J genes are TRBV5-1 and TRBJ2-3; 8 nucleotides agree with TRBD1. The V segment lost 0 bases and the J segment 1 base; nucleotides outside the gene matches: 4. Germline CDR1 is SGHRS and CDR2 is YFSETQ. CDR3 length: 16 amino acids.

This clone was seen many times. This chain links TRBV7-8 with TRBJ1-1; TRBD1 aligns across 10 bases. Germline CDR1 is SGHVS and CDR2 is FQNEAQ. This CDR3 spans 15 amino acids. Trimming at V came to 3 bases and at J to 0 bases, leaving 1 base not matched to a gene. The CDR3 sequence is CASSLGQGMNTEAFF. The CDR3 DNA is TGTGCCAGCAGCTTGGGACAGGGGATGAACACTGAAGCTTTCTTT.

This clone was seen a handful of times. The chain recombines TRBV5-1 with TRBJ2-7; tentatively, D is TRBD1 (5 bases). CDR3 length: 16 amino acids. V lost 5 bases, J lost 0 bases, and 18 bases lay in between. The germline V gene encodes CDR1 SGHRS and CDR2 YFSETQ. CDR3 DNA sequence: TGCGCCAGCAGGTTGTGGGGCGGCCCCGACTCCTACGAGCAGTACTTC. Its protein product is CASRLWGGPDSYEQYF.

This clone was recorded many times. The chain has TRBV11-2 and TRBJ2-3; D call uncertain. CDR1 is SGHAT, CDR2 FQNNGV, per germline. The CDR3 length is 16 residues. V was trimmed by 4 bases and J by 0 bases, leaving 14 bases between them. CDR3 sequence: CASSSYTTGSTDTQYF. The CDR3 bases are TGTGCCAGCAGCTCCTATACGACTGGGAGCACAGATACGCAGTATTTT.

The table lists this clone with many counts. The chain joins TRBV7-3 to TRBJ2-1, with TRBD2 identical over 7 bases. Trimming at V came to 5 bases and at J to 3 bases, leaving 4 bases not matched to a gene. The CDR3 covers 14 residues. The germline V gene has CDR1 SGHTA and CDR2 FQGTGA. CDR3 residues: CASSPLADYNEQFF. The CDR3 region has the DNA TGTGCCAGCAGCCCCCTAGCGGACTACAATGAGCAGTTCTTC.

This clone was recorded a few times. The chain carries TRBV18 and TRBJ1-2; 9 nucleotides match TRBD1. This CDR3 has 15 residues. The V gene end was trimmed by 3 bases and the J gene end by 4 bases; junction bases not matched to a gene: 6. Germline CDR1 is KGHSH and CDR2 is LQKENI. Here the CDR3 reads CASSPGQGLAYGYTF. The CDR3 coding sequence is TGTGCCAGCTCACCCGGACAGGGGTTGGCCTATGGCTACACCTTC.

This chain connects TRBV25-1 to TRBJ2-7, with 8 bases fitting TRBD1. J lost 4 bases, V lost 2 bases, and 1 base had no gene match. The CDR3 has 13 residues. CDR1 is MGHDK, CDR2 SYGVNS, per germline. Here the CDR3 reads CASSERDRYEQYF. In DNA, the CDR3 is TGTGCCAGCAGTGAAAGGGACAGGTACGAGCAGTACTTC.

This clone was observed many times. This chain uses TRBV28 with TRBJ2-1, with 10 nucleotides matching TRBD2. This CDR3 is built from 16 residues. The germline V gene has CDR1 MDHEN and CDR2 SYDVKM. Trimming took 5 bases from V and 0 from J; bases not matched to a gene: 4. CDR3 sequence: CASSVSSGSSYNEQFF. As DNA, the CDR3 is TGTGCCAGCAGTGTCTCTAGCGGGAGCTCCTACAATGAGCAGTTCTTC.

CDR3: CASRELPGTTLQETQYF. DNA for the CDR3: TGTGCCAGCAGAGAGCTACCCGGGACTACCTTACAAGAGACCCAGTACTTC. The chain joins TRBV7-9 to TRBJ2-5; 7 nucleotides line up with TRBD2. Germline V CDR1 and CDR2: SEHNR, FQNEAQ (reference sequence). J was trimmed by 2 bases and V by 6 bases; bases with no gene match: 15. The CDR3 is made up of 17 amino acids.

This clone was detected a few times. This chain links TRBV6-6 with TRBJ1-1, with D uncertain. Germline lookup yields CDR1 MNHNY and CDR2 SVGAGI (reference sequence). This CDR3 contains 12 residues. Trimming removed 0 bases at V and 10 bases at J, with 9 bases between. The CDR3 DNA is TGTGCCAGCAGTTACTCGCAGGAGGGAGCTTTCTTT. This encodes CASSYSQEGAFF.

The chain links TRBV11-2 to TRBJ2-5; 7 nucleotides match TRBD2. J gave up 8 bases and V 5 bases, and 14 bases lay outside the gene matches. The CDR3 length is 15 residues. The germline V gene has CDR1 SGHAT and CDR2 FQNNGV. The CDR3 DNA sequence: TGTGCCAGCAGCACACCGGGACTATCTACGAATACCCAGTACTTC. Encoded protein: CASSTPGLSTNTQYF.

This clone was recorded a few times. V is TRBV5-1 and J is TRBJ2-1, with unresolved D. The V and J ends lost 0 bases and 1 base respectively, with 5 bases between them. The germline V gene encodes CDR1 SGHRS and CDR2 YFSETQ. The length of the CDR3 is 14 residues. CDR3 nucleotide sequence: TGCGCCAGCAGCTTGGATCTGTCCTACAATGAGCAGTTCTTC. Translation: CASSLDLSYNEQFF.

The chain joins TRBV6-1 to TRBJ1-1, with 10 bases fitting TRBD1. There are 15 residues in the CDR3. Germline CDR1 is MNHNS and CDR2 is SASEGT. The V segment lost 6 bases and the J segment 1 base; nucleotides outside the gene matches: 5. DNA of the CDR3: TGTGCCAGCAGAGGGACAGGGGTGTGGAACACTGAAGCTTTCTTT. As protein: CASRGTGVWNTEAFF.

The chain has TRBV6-5 and TRBJ2-2; TRBD2 is a possible D gene (6 bases). V was cut by 4 bases and J by 6 bases, with 15 bases left in between. The germline V gene encodes CDR1 MNHEY and CDR2 SVGAGI. This CDR3 has 15 residues. The CDR3 coding sequence is TGTGCCAGCAGTTTGGGAGGAGTTGCCTCCGGGGAGCTGTTTTTT. As protein: CASSLGGVASGELFF.

This chain connects TRBV10-3 to TRBJ2-7, with 9 bases aligning to TRBD1. The CDR3 is 14 amino acids. Germline trimming cut 4 bases from V and 6 bases from J; bases unmatched to any gene: 7. From germline, CDR1 is ENHRY and CDR2 SYGVKD. CDR3 protein: CAISGGQGKGEQYF. DNA of the CDR3: TGTGCCATCAGTGGGGGACAGGGTAAAGGCGAGCAGTACTTC.

This clone appeared a few times. The gene calls are TRBV5-5 and TRBJ1-5; D is undetermined. This CDR3 is 13 amino acids long. With 0 bases removed from V and 6 bases from J, the gap between germline ends came to 7 bases. Germline CDR1 is SGHKS and CDR2 is YYEKEE (reference sequence). The CDR3 is CASSLGEPQPQHF. DNA for the CDR3: TGTGCCAGCAGCTTGGGAGAGCCTCAGCCCCAGCATTTT.

The chain joins TRBV7-3 to TRBJ2-2; 8 bases line up with TRBD2. Germline V gene sequence: CDR1 SGHTA, CDR2 FQGTGA. J was trimmed by 1 base and V by 4 bases; bases with no gene match: 5. The CDR3 length is 16 residues. The CDR3 DNA is TGTGCCAGCAGCTACCCCGGGGGGGAGAACACCGGGGAGCTGTTTTTT. Its protein product is CASSYPGGENTGELFF.

This chain connects TRBV11-2 to TRBJ2-1; D is possibly TRBD1 (6 bases). The CDR3 length is 13 residues. CDR1 is SGHAT, CDR2 FQNNGV, per germline. V lost 3 bases and J 5 bases, leaving 8 bases between the germline ends. CDR3 in DNA: TGTGCCAGCAGCTTCGGACAGAACAATGAGCAGTTCTTC. It is translated as CASSFGQNNEQFF.

This clone was detected ten times or more. The chain has TRBV30 and TRBJ2-1, with 11 bases aligning to TRBD2. Losses at the gene ends were 5 bases for V and 12 bases for J; bases not matched to a gene: 12. This CDR3 contains 14 residues. From germline, CDR1 is GTSNPN and CDR2 SVGIG (reference sequence). The CDR3 here is CAWVLAGGQERQFF. DNA for the CDR3: TGTGCCTGGGTTCTAGCGGGAGGACAAGAAAGGCAGTTCTTC.

Many counts were recorded for this clone. The same CDR3 is also encoded by other DNA sequences in this sample. J is TRBJ2-1 and V is TRBV27; TRBD2 agrees at 14 bases. The CDR3 is 16 amino acids. Germline-derived CDR1 and CDR2 are MNHEY and SMNVEV (reference sequence). Losses at the gene ends were 0 bases for V and 7 bases for J; bases not matched to a gene: 2. As DNA, the CDR3 is TGTGCCAGCAGTTTATCGGGGACTAGCGGGAGTAATGAGCAGTTCTTC. It specifies CASSLSGTSGSNEQFF.

This clone was detected ten times or more. The chain has TRBV5-6 and TRBJ2-4, with 7 bases matching TRBD2. The CDR3 totals 11 residues. The germline gives CDR1 SGHDT, CDR2 YYEEEE. V lost 5 bases, J lost 8 bases, and 1 base stayed unmatched. CDR3 region: CASSRGDIQYF. Here the CDR3 DNA reads TGTGCCAGCAGTCGGGGGGACATTCAGTACTTC.

This clone has a count of ten or more. The V call is TRBV4-3, the J call TRBJ2-1; D unresolved. The CDR3 length is 16 residues. Trimming took 0 bases from V and 2 from J, leaving 11 bases between them. Germline values: CDR1 LGHNA, CDR2 YSLEER. The CDR3 is CASSQDSRYAYNEQFF. CDR3 DNA sequence: TGCGCCAGCAGCCAAGATTCGCGGTACGCCTACAATGAGCAGTTCTTC.